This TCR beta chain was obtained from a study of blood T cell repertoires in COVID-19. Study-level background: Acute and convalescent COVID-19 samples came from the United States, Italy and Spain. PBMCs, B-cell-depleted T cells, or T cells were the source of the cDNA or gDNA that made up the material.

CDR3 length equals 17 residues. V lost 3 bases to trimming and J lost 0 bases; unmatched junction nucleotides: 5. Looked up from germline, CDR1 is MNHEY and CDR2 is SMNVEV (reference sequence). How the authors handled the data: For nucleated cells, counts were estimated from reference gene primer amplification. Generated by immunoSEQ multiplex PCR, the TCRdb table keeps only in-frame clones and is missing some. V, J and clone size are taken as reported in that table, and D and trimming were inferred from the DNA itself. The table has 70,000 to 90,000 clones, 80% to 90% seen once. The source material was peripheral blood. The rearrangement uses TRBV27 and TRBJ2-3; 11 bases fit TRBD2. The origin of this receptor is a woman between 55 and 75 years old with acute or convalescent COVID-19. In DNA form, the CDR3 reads TGTGCCAGCAGTTTTAGCGGGGGGGCCAGGAGCACAGATACGCAGTATTTT. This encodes CASSFSGGARSTDTQYF.